This entry lists 5 T cell receptor beta chains sequenced from one sample in a study of Ad26.COV2.S vaccination and SARS-CoV-2 variants. Treatment given: 15 to 20 received Ad26.COV2.S at low or high dose, single or two shots; five or six received placebo; per-sample allocation not given. Samples analyzed were those drawn on day 63 after the first vaccine or placebo injection. Here immunoSEQ multiplex PCR was the method, and the copy in TCRdb shows in-frame clones only, minus some. The repertoire has roughly 300,000 clones, 65% to 90% of them found once; the top ten carry about 10%. The sequences come from peripheral blood, collected in a trial of Ad26.COV2.S vaccine versus placebo. The origin of the receptors is a person aged 18-60 years who received the Ad26.COV2.S COVID-19 vaccine or a placebo.

The CDR3 protein is CASGYYEQFF. In nucleotides, the CDR3 is TGTGCCAGCGGGTATTATGAGCAGTTCTTC. The V gene is TRBV2, the J gene TRBJ2-1; D is unresolved. This CDR3 has 10 amino acids. CDR1 SNHLY and CDR2 FYNNEI come from the germline V gene. Trimming took off 8 bases at V and 8 bases at J, with 7 bases between the two ends.

V gene TRBV11-2 combines with J gene TRBJ2-7; weak D call: TRBD2 (5 bases). The V gene's germline CDR1 is SGHAT and CDR2 FQNNGV. The CDR3 is 17 amino acids. V was shortened by 1 base and J by 1 base, with 17 bases between the two germline ends. CDR3 protein: CASSLGTWAGRSYEQYF. The CDR3 region has the DNA TGTGCCAGCAGCTTAGGTACATGGGCGGGCCGTTCCTACGAGCAGTACTTC.

As concerns this clone: The same CDR3 arises from other DNA sequences in this sample as well. The CDR3 loop is CAISESSYEQYF. The CDR3 bases are TGTGCCATCAGTGAGTCTAGTTACGAGCAGTACTTC. The chain employs TRBV10-3 and TRBJ2-7; D not resolved. V lost 0 bases to trimming and J lost 4 bases, with 4 bases between them. Germline CDR1 and CDR2: ENHRY and SYGVKD. CDR3 size: 12 residues.

The chain joins TRBV5-4 to TRBJ1-3; no clear D gene. V was shortened by 0 bases and J by 2 bases, with 12 bases between the two germline ends. Germline assignment: CDR1 SGHNT and CDR2 YYREEE (reference sequence). This CDR3 is built from 16 residues. This CDR3 reads CASSLGPKDTGNTIYF. DNA for the CDR3: TGTGCCAGCAGCTTGGGTCCCAAGGATACTGGAAACACCATATATTTT. Full variable domain (rest looked up from reference TRBV5-4 and TRBJ1-3): ETGVTQSPTHLIKTRGQQVTLRCSSQSGHNTVSWYQQALGQGPQFIFQYYREEENGRGNFPPRFSGLQFPNYSSELNVNALELDDSALYLCASSLGPKDTGNTIYFGEGSWLTVV.

The J gene is TRBJ1-1, the V gene TRBV11-2, with D tentatively TRBD1 (5 bases). With 4 bases removed from V and 4 bases from J, the gap between germline ends came to 13 bases. Germline CDR1 and CDR2: SGHAT and FQNNGV. This CDR3 contains 14 residues. CDR3 coding DNA: TGTGCCAGCAGCTGGGGGAACCGGGGCACTGAAGCTTTCTTT. Translated: CASSWGNRGTEAFF.